This TCR beta chain was identified during a study of chemoradiotherapy in HPV16-positive cancers (dated 2022 in TCRdb). With regard to the full study: Candidate HPV-specific T-cell clones and common TCR motifs were defined through functional T-cell assays on cells from two HPV16-positive patients. The study asked whether T-cell immunity to the HPV oncoproteins E6 and E7 changes during chemoradiotherapy and whether this immunity affects survival. The candidate HPV-specific TCRs and motifs were then tracked in TCR repertoires from 86 patients with HPV-related cancers.

Paper-wide results and their limitations: In HPV16-positive patients, expansion of HPV-responsive T cells during chemoradiotherapy was associated with improved recurrence-free survival. The survival association was reported for HPV16-positive patients, and the functional definition of HPV-specific T cells was derived from only two HPV16-positive patients. Expansion of candidate HPV-specific clones and E7-related TCR motifs was observed in the tumor microenvironment during treatment, whereas no such expansion was observed for non-HPV-specific T cells.

Relative to germline, V is 7 bases shorter and J is 2 bases shorter, with 16 bases between their ends. The CDR3 sequence holds 15 residues, the cysteine and phenylalanine included. Only the CDR3 region is kept as DNA, spanning 45 bases read in frame from base 1. From the germline V gene, CDR1 is SGHTA and CDR2 is FQGNSA. Repertoires were sampled multiple times during chemoradiotherapy, which allowed clonal expansion in the tumor microenvironment to be followed. The library was built by means of the immunoSEQ multiplex PCR assay. TCRdb took over this immuneACCESS table, retaining in-frame rearrangements with V and J assigned. Such tables are incomplete; in checked studies, under half of the missing clones stem from an unresolved V gene, and the remainder is unexplained. For this sample the table gives roughly 23,000 clones, of which approximately 92% were detected only once. 15% to 20% of the sample lies in the top ten.

On this clone: Its target antigen remains unknown. No qualities accompany the bases; no much larger clone lies one base away.

The chain joins TRBV7-2 to TRBJ2-3, with the D gene not confidently named. The TCR originated in a human donor with HPV-associated anogenital cancer. The starting material was blood, obtained from a patient who underwent chemoradiotherapy. The CDR3 reads CASTPPGLPTDTQYF. Read as DNA, the sequence is TGTGCCAGCACCCCCCCAGGTCTACCCACAGATACGCAGTATTTT. This CDR3, with the reference TRBV7-2 and TRBJ2-3 proteins standing in past its ends, gives the full variable domain GAGVSQSPSNKVTEKGKDVELRCDPISGHTALYWYRQSLGQGLEFLIYFQGNSAPDKSGLPSDRFSAERTGGSVSTLTIQRTQQEDSAVYLCASTPPGLPTDTQYFGPGTRLTVL.